One and the same sample provided the 4 T cell receptor beta chains below, sequenced in a study of Ad26.COV2.S vaccination and SARS-CoV-2 variants listed by TCRdb under 2021. Libraries were prepared through the immunoSEQ multiplex PCR assay. Not all clones reach the TCRdb copy of this immuneACCESS table, which keeps in-frame sequences only. Checked studies attribute under half of the gap to unresolved V genes and leave the rest unexplained. The sample has some 640,000 clones on record, roughly 90% of them singletons. The top ten hold 1.5% of the sample. The treatment or condition label corresponds to: some 20 received Ad26.COV2.S at low or high dose, single or two shots; about 5 received placebo; per-sample allocation not given. For vaccine and placebo recipients, repertoires were sequenced using samples collected on day 63 after the first injection. This specimen consisted of peripheral blood, obtained in a trial of Ad26.COV2.S vaccine versus placebo. The receptors shown here come from a person between 18 and 60 years old who received the Ad26.COV2.S COVID-19 vaccine or a placebo.

The J gene is TRBJ1-1, the V gene TRBV7-8, with D perhaps TRBD1 (6 bases). CDR1 and CDR2 (germline): SGHVS, FQNEAQ. The length of the CDR3 is 13 residues. The germline V and J ends were trimmed by 3 bases and 4 bases, with 9 bases remaining between them. The CDR3 DNA sequence: TGTGCCAGCAGCTTTTCAGGGGCCACTGAAGCTTTCTTT. This gives the protein CASSFSGATEAFF.

A single count supports this clone. Different DNA sequences within this sample yield the same CDR3. In nucleotides, the CDR3 is TGTGCCAGCAGCCAAGCAGGGTCGTATAATTCACCCCTCCACTTT. Its translation: CASSQAGSYNSPLHF. The chain joins TRBV3-1 (or the pseudogene TRBV3-2) to TRBJ1-6; weak D call: TRBD1 (5 bases). Germline V gives CDR1 LGHDT, CDR2 YNNKEL (reference sequence). The V gene lost 1 base and the J gene lost 4 bases, with 8 bases spanning the gap. The CDR3 contains 15 residues.

CDR3: CASSHGQGGYNEQFF. The CDR3 coding sequence is TGTGCCAGCAGCCATGGACAGGGGGGGTACAATGAGCAGTTCTTC. V usage is TRBV11-3 and J usage is TRBJ2-1; 10 nucleotides match TRBD1. Germline assignment: CDR1 SGHNT and CDR2 YENEEA. The V gene end was trimmed by 5 bases and the J gene end by 4 bases; junction bases not matched to a gene: 5. The length of the CDR3 is 15 residues.

The gene calls are TRBV29-1 and TRBJ2-1, with 9 bases that match TRBD2. Germline CDR1 and CDR2: SQVTM and ANQGSEA. After removal of 7 bases from V and 9 bases from J, the junction contained 13 bases not matched to a gene. The CDR3 length is 14 residues. The CDR3 region is CSAQPWTSVGEQFF. The CDR3 nucleotides read TGCAGCGCCCAACCGTGGACTAGCGTAGGTGAGCAGTTCTTC.